Listed below are T cell receptor beta chains from one sample, sequenced in a study of cytomegalovirus exposure and HLA in healthy donors. TCRdb's copy holds only in-frame clones and misses some; the assay was immunoSEQ multiplex PCR. The repertoire holds approximately 140,000 clones, with roughly 80% as singletons. The specimen sequenced was PBMCs. The receptors here all came from a woman aged 45-65 years in good health and CMV-seronegative. CDR3s include the opening cysteine and the closing phenylalanine or tryptophan. Fields, in order: clone size, V gene, J gene, D gene, CDR3 protein, CDR3 DNA. The D gene is left open where the match is weak. Some rows have no size entry. The others give once, few or many, or a class for an expanded clone.

size: NA
V: TRBV5-1
J: TRBJ2-7
D: NA
CDR3: CASSLGDTDYEQYF
DNA: TGCGCCAGCAGCTTAGGGGACACGGACTACGAGCAGTACTTC

size: NA
V: TRBV7-2
J: TRBJ2-7
D: NA
CDR3: CASSLVVREQYF
DNA: TGTGCCAGCAGCTTAGTTGTCAGGGAGCAGTACTTC

size: NA
V: TRBV7-9
J: TRBJ2-7
D: NA
CDR3: CASSPSLYEQYF
DNA: TGTGCCAGCAGTCCGTCCTTGTACGAGCAGTACTTC

size: few
V: TRBV7-2
J: TRBJ2-4
D: NA
CDR3: CASSPIRGNIQYF
DNA: TGTGCCAGCAGTCCAATCAGGGGAAACATTCAGTACTTC

size: NA
V: TRBV19
J: TRBJ1-1
D: NA
CDR3: CAISRQPNTEAFF
DNA: TGTGCCATTTCACGACAGCCGAACACTGAAGCTTTCTTT

size: NA
V: TRBV11-3
J: TRBJ2-5
D: TRBD2
CDR3: CASSLNGGETQYF
DNA: TGTGCCAGCAGCTTAAACGGGGGGGAGACCCAGTACTTC

size: few
V: TRBV4-1
J: TRBJ1-2
D: NA
CDR3: CASSQLRYERGLPLTNYGYTF
DNA: TGCGCCAGCAGCCAACTTAGGTACGAGCGGGGTCTTCCCCTTACTAACTATGGCTACACCTTC

size: NA
V: TRBV19
J: TRBJ2-3
D: TRBD2
CDR3: CASSTRGTSGVDTQYF
DNA: TGTGCCAGTAGTACGCGCGGGACTAGCGGCGTAGATACGCAGTATTTT

size: NA
V: TRBV7-2
J: TRBJ2-7
D: NA
CDR3: CASSRDIEWQYF
DNA: TGTGCCAGCAGCCGGGACATCGAATGGCAGTACTTC

size: NA
V: TRBV7-6
J: TRBJ2-7
D: NA
CDR3: CASSLGPGDEQYF
DNA: TGTGCCAGCAGCTTAGGTCCCGGGGACGAGCAGTACTTC

size: NA
V: TRBV10-3
J: TRBJ1-5
D: NA
CDR3: CAISDGQGSAQHF
DNA: TGTGCCATCAGTGATGGGCAGGGCAGTGCTCAGCATTTT

size: NA
V: TRBV4-2
J: TRBJ2-7
D: NA
CDR3: CASSQLTGTVEDEQYF
DNA: TGTGCCAGCAGCCAACTCACCGGGACTGTTGAAGACGAGCAGTACTTC

size: NA
V: TRBV2
J: TRBJ1-6
D: TRBD1
CDR3: CASSEGVGGNNSPLHF
DNA: TGTGCCAGCAGTGAAGGTGTAGGGGGCAATAATTCACCCCTCCACTTT

size: NA
V: TRBV29-1
J: TRBJ2-1
D: TRBD2
CDR3: CSAGLAGDHEQFF
DNA: TGCAGCGCCGGACTAGCGGGGGACCATGAGCAGTTCTTC

size: few
V: TRBV14
J: TRBJ2-7
D: TRBD1
CDR3: CASSLTGGKDEQYF
DNA: TGTGCCAGCAGCCTTACAGGGGGAAAGGACGAGCAGTACTTC

size: NA
V: TRBV18
J: TRBJ2-1
D: TRBD2
CDR3: CASSLTSGGAFQGEQFF
DNA: TGTGCCAGCTCACTGACTAGCGGGGGGGCCTTCCAGGGTGAGCAGTTCTTC

size: NA
V: TRBV7-6
J: TRBJ1-2
D: TRBD1
CDR3: CASSLERTGGGNGYTF
DNA: TGTGCCAGCAGCTTAGAGAGGACAGGGGGCGGAAATGGCTACACCTTC

size: NA
V: TRBV29-1
J: TRBJ1-2
D: TRBD1
CDR3: CSVEPGTGTNGYTF
DNA: TGCAGCGTAGAACCCGGGACAGGGACTAATGGCTACACCTTT

size: once
V: TRBV5-6
J: TRBJ1-4
D: TRBD1
CDR3: CASSLVAGGASTEKLFF
DNA: TGTGCCAGCAGCTTGGTTGCAGGGGGCGCTTCCACTGAAAAACTGTTTTTT

size: NA
V: TRBV9
J: TRBJ2-2
D: TRBD2
CDR3: CASSVGGGGNTGELFF
DNA: TGTGCCAGCAGCGTAGGCGGGGGGGGTAACACCGGGGAGCTGTTTTTT

size: few
V: TRBV13
J: TRBJ2-1
D: TRBD2
CDR3: CASSLVSGGYNEQFF
DNA: TGTGCCAGCAGCTTAGTTAGCGGGGGGTACAATGAGCAGTTCTTC

size: NA
V: TRBV5-1
J: TRBJ2-3
D: TRBD1
CDR3: CASSSRQGSTDTQYF
DNA: TGCGCCAGCAGCTCTCGACAGGGAAGCACAGATACGCAGTATTTT

size: NA
V: TRBV11-2
J: TRBJ2-3
D: NA
CDR3: CASSLVVGGAGDTQYF
DNA: TGTGCCAGCAGCTTAGTAGTGGGGGGAGCAGGAGATACGCAGTATTTT

size: NA
V: TRBV5-1
J: TRBJ2-5
D: NA
CDR3: CASSNQGQETQYF
DNA: TGCGCCAGCAGCAACCAGGGTCAAGAGACCCAGTACTTC

size: NA
V: TRBV2
J: TRBJ1-5
D: NA
CDR3: CASSRDMSNQPQHF
DNA: TGTGCCAGCAGCCGGGACATGAGCAATCAGCCCCAGCATTTT

size: NA
V: TRBV7-6
J: TRBJ2-5
D: TRBD1
CDR3: CASSLTGGRETQYF
DNA: TGTGCCAGCAGCCTGACAGGGGGCCGGGAGACCCAGTACTTC

size: NA
V: TRBV29-1
J: TRBJ2-3
D: TRBD2
CDR3: CSVVRGGRDTQYF
DNA: TGCAGCGTTGTACGGGGGGGCAGAGATACGCAGTATTTT

size: NA
V: TRBV5-1
J: TRBJ2-3
D: TRBD2
CDR3: CASSPSGLAGGNTDTQYF
DNA: TGCGCCAGCAGCCCCTCGGGACTAGCGGGGGGGAACACAGATACGCAGTATTTT

size: NA
V: TRBV4-2
J: TRBJ2-2
D: TRBD1
CDR3: CASSQEGTVSTGELFF
DNA: TGTGCCAGCAGCCAAGAGGGGACAGTTTCCACCGGGGAGCTGTTTTTT

size: once
V: TRBV5-4
J: TRBJ1-1
D: NA
CDR3: CASSAIQKNTEAFF
DNA: TGTGCCAGCAGCGCGATCCAAAAGAACACTGAAGCTTTCTTT

size: NA
V: TRBV5-6
J: TRBJ2-3
D: TRBD2
CDR3: CASSVAGGTDTQYF
DNA: TGTGCCAGCAGTGTGGCGGGGGGCACAGATACGCAGTATTTT

size: NA
V: TRBV28
J: TRBJ1-6
D: TRBD1
CDR3: CASSPGQGLSPLHF
DNA: TGTGCCAGCAGCCCGGGACAGGGGCTTTCACCCCTCCACTTT

size: few
V: TRBV25-1
J: TRBJ1-1
D: TRBD1
CDR3: CASSLSDRANTEAFF
DNA: TGTGCCAGCAGTCTTTCCGACAGGGCCAACACTGAAGCTTTCTTT

size: NA
V: TRBV4-1
J: TRBJ2-6
D: TRBD1
CDR3: CASSPDRDDVLTF
DNA: TGCGCCAGCAGCCCGGACAGGGATGACGTCCTGACTTTC

size: NA
V: TRBV2
J: TRBJ1-4
D: NA
CDR3: CASSLRRAVLDEKLFF
DNA: TGTGCCAGCAGTCTCCGGAGGGCGGTCCTTGATGAAAAACTGTTTTTT

size: NA
V: TRBV7-8
J: TRBJ2-5
D: NA
CDR3: CASSVLGTEGETQYF
DNA: TGTGCCAGCAGCGTGCTAGGCACGGAGGGAGAGACCCAGTACTTC

size: NA
V: TRBV7-6
J: TRBJ2-7
D: TRBD2
CDR3: CASSNSGGAGHEQYF
DNA: TGTGCCAGCAGCAACAGCGGGGGGGCCGGTCACGAGCAGTACTTC

size: NA
V: TRBV11-2
J: TRBJ2-5
D: TRBD2
CDR3: CASSLTGGGTIQETQYF
DNA: TGTGCCAGCAGCTTAACGGGGGGAGGGACTATCCAAGAGACCCAGTACTTC

size: NA
V: TRBV28
J: TRBJ2-3
D: TRBD2
CDR3: CASRGLAGGVTGTDTQYF
DNA: TGTGCCAGCAGAGGACTAGCGGGGGGTGTGACTGGCACAGATACGCAGTATTTT

size: once
V: TRBV6-1
J: TRBJ2-5
D: NA
CDR3: CASSVGLGETQYF
DNA: TGTGCCAGCAGTGTGGGACTTGGGGAGACCCAGTACTTC

size: NA
V: TRBV4-1
J: TRBJ1-1
D: NA
CDR3: CASSQDQIGGTEAFF
DNA: TGCGCCAGCAGCCAAGATCAAATAGGGGGCACTGAAGCTTTCTTT

size: NA
V: TRBV5-6
J: TRBJ2-4
D: NA
CDR3: CASIDQGSKNIQYF
DNA: TGTGCCAGCATTGACCAGGGATCCAAAAACATTCAGTACTTC

size: NA
V: TRBV7-6
J: TRBJ1-4
D: NA
CDR3: CASSLEPASNEKLFF
DNA: TGTGCCAGCAGCTTGGAGCCAGCCTCTAATGAAAAACTGTTTTTT

size: NA
V: TRBV9
J: TRBJ1-5
D: TRBD1
CDR3: CASSSTTGHNQPQHF
DNA: TGTGCCAGCAGCTCAACGACAGGGCATAATCAGCCCCAGCATTTT

size: NA
V: TRBV27
J: TRBJ1-2
D: NA
CDR3: CASSFVPNYGYTF
DNA: TGTGCCAGCAGTTTCGTCCCCAACTATGGCTACACCTTC

size: NA
V: TRBV7-9
J: TRBJ1-3
D: NA
CDR3: CASSSPGTFSVNTIYF
DNA: TGTGCCAGCAGCTCCCCCGGGACTTTCTCCGTAAACACCATATATTTT

size: NA
V: TRBV6-1
J: TRBJ2-7
D: TRBD1
CDR3: CASSVGQAYYEQYF
DNA: TGTGCCAGCAGTGTCGGACAGGCCTACTACGAGCAGTACTTC

size: NA
V: TRBV7-8
J: TRBJ1-6
D: TRBD1
CDR3: CASSLAGGYDSPLHF
DNA: TGTGCCAGCAGCTTAGCAGGGGGCTATGATTCACCCCTCCACTTT

size: NA
V: TRBV7-2
J: TRBJ1-2
D: NA
CDR3: CASSLEGQPHYGYTF
DNA: TGTGCCAGCAGCTTAGAAGGACAGCCTCACTATGGCTACACCTTC

size: NA
V: TRBV19
J: TRBJ1-5
D: TRBD1
CDR3: CASRDRERYSNQPQHF
DNA: TGTGCCAGTAGAGACAGGGAGAGGTATAGCAATCAGCCCCAGCATTTT

size: once
V: TRBV7-3
J: TRBJ2-4
D: NA
CDR3: CASSLQGGKNIQYF
DNA: TGTGCCAGCAGTTTACAGGGTGGCAAAAACATTCAGTACTTC

size: NA
V: TRBV6-4
J: TRBJ1-2
D: NA
CDR3: CASSDTPQGLNGYTF
DNA: TGTGCCAGCAGTGACACCCCTCAGGGGCTTAATGGCTACACCTTC

size: once
V: TRBV19
J: TRBJ1-2
D: NA
CDR3: CASSLTGTYYGYTF
DNA: TGTGCCAGTAGCCTCACAGGGACCTATTATGGCTACACCTTC

size: NA
V: TRBV5-1
J: TRBJ2-7
D: TRBD2
CDR3: CASSLRGGVHEQYF
DNA: TGCGCCAGCAGCTTGCGGGGGGGAGTCCACGAGCAGTACTTC

size: NA
V: TRBV5-1
J: TRBJ2-7
D: TRBD1
CDR3: CASSPYGQVYEQYF
DNA: TGCGCCAGCAGCCCCTATGGACAGGTCTACGAGCAGTACTTC